The 5 T cell receptor beta chains given below trace back to one sample, sequenced in a study of control samples from healthy donors and cancer patients. Only in-frame clones appear in the TCRdb table, and some are missing; sequencing was by immunoSEQ multiplex PCR. The sample yields 160,000 or so clones, nearly 96% seen once. The sequencing input was blood. These TCRs come from a woman younger than 45 in good health.

The CDR3 DNA is TGTGCCAGCAGCTTAGCGCTTGGGACTGACTGCGGGGAGACCCAGTACTTC. This codes for CASSLALGTDCGETQYF. The gene calls are TRBV7-4 and TRBJ2-5; possible D gene TRBD2, 6 bases. Looked up from germline, CDR1 is SGHVT and CDR2 is SQSDAQ. V lost 0 bases and J lost 5, with 19 bases in between. CDR3 length equals 17 residues.

V is TRBV3-1 (or the pseudogene TRBV3-2) and J is TRBJ1-2; D not resolved. Germline V lookup: CDR1 LGHDT, CDR2 YNNKEL (reference sequence). Trimming took off 1 base at V and 7 bases at J, with 7 bases between the two ends. The CDR3 runs to 12 residues. CDR3 residues: CASSQGVGGYTF. For the CDR3, the DNA is TGTGCCAGCAGCCAAGGGGTCGGTGGCTACACCTTC.

The chain links TRBV28 to TRBJ1-6; TRBD1 matches at 8 bases. CDR3 length equals 17 residues. J was trimmed by 0 bases and V by 5 bases; bases with no gene match: 6. Germline assignment: CDR1 MDHEN and CDR2 SYDVKM. CDR3 loop: CASSPDRASSYNSPLHF. In nucleotides, the CDR3 is TGTGCCAGCAGTCCGGACAGGGCGAGCTCCTATAATTCACCCCTCCACTTT.

In its sample, this clone was seen a few times. The V call is TRBV28, the J call TRBJ1-2, with 9 bases that match TRBD1. CDR3 length: 16 amino acids. V gave up 2 bases and J gave up 5 bases; unmatched junction bases: 9. CDR1 and CDR2 (germline): MDHEN, SYDVKM. The CDR3 is CASSLRDRVRGYGYTF. Written as DNA, the CDR3 is TGTGCCAGCAGTTTACGGGACAGGGTCAGGGGGTATGGCTACACCTTC.

This chain links TRBV6-5 with TRBJ1-1, with 7 positions matching TRBD1. From germline, CDR1 is MNHEY and CDR2 SVGAGI. V shed 6 bases, J shed 3 bases, and the junction held 1 base outside the gene matches. The CDR3 is 12 residues long. CDR3 nucleotide sequence: TGTGCCAGCAGGACAGGGTACACTGAAGCTTTCTTT. Its translation: CASRTGYTEAFF.